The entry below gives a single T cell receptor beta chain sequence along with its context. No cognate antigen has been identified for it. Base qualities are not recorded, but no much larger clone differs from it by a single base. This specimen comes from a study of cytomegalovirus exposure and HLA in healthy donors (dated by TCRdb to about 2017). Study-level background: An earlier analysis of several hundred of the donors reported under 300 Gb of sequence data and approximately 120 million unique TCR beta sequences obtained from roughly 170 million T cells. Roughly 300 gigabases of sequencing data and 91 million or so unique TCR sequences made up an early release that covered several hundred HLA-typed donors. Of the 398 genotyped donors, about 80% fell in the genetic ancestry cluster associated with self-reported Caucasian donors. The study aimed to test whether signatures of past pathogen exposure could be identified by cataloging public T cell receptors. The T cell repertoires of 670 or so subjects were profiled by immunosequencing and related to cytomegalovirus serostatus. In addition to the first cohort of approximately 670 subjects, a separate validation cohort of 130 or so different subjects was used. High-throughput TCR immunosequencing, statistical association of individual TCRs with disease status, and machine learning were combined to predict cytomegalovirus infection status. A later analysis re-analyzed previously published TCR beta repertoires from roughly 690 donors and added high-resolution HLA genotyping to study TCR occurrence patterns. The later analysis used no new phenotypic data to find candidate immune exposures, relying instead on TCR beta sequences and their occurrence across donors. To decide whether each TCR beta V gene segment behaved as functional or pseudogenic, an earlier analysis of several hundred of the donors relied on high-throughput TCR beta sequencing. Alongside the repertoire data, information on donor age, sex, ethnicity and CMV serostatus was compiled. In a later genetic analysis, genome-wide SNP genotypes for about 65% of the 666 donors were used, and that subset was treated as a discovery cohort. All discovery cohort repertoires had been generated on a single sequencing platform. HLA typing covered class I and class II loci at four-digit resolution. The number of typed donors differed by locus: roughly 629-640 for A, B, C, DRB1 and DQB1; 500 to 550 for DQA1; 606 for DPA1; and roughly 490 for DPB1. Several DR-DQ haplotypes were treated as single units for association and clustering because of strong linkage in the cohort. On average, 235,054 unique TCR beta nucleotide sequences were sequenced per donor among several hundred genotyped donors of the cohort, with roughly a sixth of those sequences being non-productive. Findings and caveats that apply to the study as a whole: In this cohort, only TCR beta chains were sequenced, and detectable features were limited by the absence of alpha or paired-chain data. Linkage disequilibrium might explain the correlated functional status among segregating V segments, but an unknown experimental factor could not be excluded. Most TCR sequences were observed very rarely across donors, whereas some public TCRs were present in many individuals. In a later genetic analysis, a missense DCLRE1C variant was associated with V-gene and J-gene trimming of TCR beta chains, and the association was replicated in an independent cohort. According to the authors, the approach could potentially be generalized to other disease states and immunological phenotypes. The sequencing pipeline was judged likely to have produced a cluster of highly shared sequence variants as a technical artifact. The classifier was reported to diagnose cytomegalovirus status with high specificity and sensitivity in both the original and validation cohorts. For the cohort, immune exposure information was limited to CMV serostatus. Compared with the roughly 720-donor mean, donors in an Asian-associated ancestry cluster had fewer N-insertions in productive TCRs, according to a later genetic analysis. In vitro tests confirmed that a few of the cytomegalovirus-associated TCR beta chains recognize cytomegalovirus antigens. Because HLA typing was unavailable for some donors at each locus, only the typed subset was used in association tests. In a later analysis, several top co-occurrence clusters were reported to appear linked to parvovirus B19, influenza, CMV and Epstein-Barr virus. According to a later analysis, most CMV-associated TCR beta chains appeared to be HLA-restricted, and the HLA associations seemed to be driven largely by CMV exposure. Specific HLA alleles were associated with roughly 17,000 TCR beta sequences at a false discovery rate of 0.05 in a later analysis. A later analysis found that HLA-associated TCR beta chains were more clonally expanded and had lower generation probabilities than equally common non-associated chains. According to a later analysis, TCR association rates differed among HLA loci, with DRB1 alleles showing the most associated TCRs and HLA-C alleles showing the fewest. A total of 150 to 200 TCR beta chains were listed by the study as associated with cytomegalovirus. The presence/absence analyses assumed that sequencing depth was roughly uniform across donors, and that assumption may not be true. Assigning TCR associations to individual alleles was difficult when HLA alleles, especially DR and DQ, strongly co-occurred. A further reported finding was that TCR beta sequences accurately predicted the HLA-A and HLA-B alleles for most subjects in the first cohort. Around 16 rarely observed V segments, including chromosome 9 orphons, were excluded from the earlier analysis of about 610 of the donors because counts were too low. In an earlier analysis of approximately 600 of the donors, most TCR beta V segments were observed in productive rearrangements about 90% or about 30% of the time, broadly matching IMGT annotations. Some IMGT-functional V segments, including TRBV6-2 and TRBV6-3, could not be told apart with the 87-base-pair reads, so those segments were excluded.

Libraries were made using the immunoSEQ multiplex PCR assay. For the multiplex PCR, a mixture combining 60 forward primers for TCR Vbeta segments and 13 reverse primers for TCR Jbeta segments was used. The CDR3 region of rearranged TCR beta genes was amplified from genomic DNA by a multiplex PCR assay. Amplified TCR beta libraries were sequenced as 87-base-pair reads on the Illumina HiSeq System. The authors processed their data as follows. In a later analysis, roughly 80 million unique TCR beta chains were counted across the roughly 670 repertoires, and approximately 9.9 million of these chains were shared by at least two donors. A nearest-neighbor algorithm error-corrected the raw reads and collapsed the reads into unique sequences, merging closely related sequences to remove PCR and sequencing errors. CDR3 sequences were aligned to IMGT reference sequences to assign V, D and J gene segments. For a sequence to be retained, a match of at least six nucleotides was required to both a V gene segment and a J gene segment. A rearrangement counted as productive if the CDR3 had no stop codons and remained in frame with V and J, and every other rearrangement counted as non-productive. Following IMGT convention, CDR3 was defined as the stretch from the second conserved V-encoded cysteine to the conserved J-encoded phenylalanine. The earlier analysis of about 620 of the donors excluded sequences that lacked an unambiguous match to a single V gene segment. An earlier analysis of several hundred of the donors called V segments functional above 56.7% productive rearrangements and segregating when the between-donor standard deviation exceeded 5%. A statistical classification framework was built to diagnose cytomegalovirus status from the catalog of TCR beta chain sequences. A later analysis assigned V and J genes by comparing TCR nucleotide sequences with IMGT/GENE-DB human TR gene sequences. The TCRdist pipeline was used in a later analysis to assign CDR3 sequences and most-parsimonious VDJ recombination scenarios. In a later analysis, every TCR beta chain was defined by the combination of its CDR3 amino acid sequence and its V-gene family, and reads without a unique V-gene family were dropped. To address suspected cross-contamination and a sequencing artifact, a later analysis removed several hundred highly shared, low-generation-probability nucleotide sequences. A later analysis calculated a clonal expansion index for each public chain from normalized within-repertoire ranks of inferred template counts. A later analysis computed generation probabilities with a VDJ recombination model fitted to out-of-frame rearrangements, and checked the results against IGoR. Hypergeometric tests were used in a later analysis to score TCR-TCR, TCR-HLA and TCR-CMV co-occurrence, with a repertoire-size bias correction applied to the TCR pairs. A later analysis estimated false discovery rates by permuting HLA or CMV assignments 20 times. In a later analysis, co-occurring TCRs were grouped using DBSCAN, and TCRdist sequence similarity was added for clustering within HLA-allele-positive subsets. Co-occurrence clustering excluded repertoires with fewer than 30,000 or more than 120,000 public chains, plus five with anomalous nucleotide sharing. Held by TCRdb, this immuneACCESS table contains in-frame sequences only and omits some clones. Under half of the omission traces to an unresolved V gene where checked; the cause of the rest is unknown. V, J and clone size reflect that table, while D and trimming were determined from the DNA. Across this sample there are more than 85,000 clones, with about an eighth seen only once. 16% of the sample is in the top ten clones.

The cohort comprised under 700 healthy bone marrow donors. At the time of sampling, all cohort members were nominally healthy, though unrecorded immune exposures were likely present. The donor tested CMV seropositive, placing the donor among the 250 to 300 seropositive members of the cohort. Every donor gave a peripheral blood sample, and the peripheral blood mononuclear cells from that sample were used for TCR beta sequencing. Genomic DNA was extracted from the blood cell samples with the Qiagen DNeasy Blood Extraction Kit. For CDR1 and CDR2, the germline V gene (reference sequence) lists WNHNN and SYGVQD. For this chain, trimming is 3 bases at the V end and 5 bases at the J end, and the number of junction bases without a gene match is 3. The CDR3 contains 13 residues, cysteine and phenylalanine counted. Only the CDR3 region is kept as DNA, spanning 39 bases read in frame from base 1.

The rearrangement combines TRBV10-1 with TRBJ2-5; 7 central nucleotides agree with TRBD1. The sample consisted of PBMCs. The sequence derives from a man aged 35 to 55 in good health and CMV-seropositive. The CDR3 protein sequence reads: CASSEGGEETQYF. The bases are TGCGCCAGCAGTGAAGGGGGCGAGGAGACCCAGTACTTC.